The 17 T cell receptor beta chains below come from one sample, sequenced in a study of blood T cell repertoires in COVID-19 (dated by TCRdb to 2019 to 2021). Libraries were made using the immunoSEQ multiplex PCR assay. What TCRdb holds here is the immuneACCESS table cut down to in-frame rearrangements. Part of the clones is not present; checked against another copy, under half of the missing clones reflect an unresolved V gene, and the others are unexplained. The sample records under 200,000 clones, approximately 82% of which are singletons. In total, the top ten clones hold over 15% of the sample. Sequenced: PBMCs or T cells enriched from blood (not recorded which). Every receptor here comes from a man between 60 and 75 years old who had recovered from COVID-19.

As to this clone: Other DNA sequences in the same sample also yield this CDR3. The chain links TRBV19 to TRBJ2-3, with a weak D call TRBD1 (5 bases). The CDR3 runs 14 residues. Trimming left V 0 bases short and J 2 bases short, with 6 bases between. CDR1 and CDR2 (germline): LNHDA, SQIVND (reference sequence). CDR3 in DNA: TGTGCCAGTAGTATAGACAGGGCCACAGATACGCAGTATTTT. Its translation: CASSIDRATDTQYF. Full variable domain (remainder filled in from reference TRBV19 and TRBJ2-3): DGGITQSPKYLFRKEGQNVTLSCEQNLNHDAMYWYRQDPGQGLRLIYYSQIVNDFQKGDIAEGYSVSREKKESFPLTVTSAQKNPTAFYLCASSIDRATDTQYFGPGTRLTVL.

The genes are TRBV5-6 and TRBJ2-1; a weak D match, TRBD2 (6 bases). The CDR3 is 19 residues long. Trimming took 0 bases from V and 0 from J, leaving 19 bases between them. CDR1 SGHDT and CDR2 YYEEEE come from the germline V gene. For the CDR3, the DNA is TGTGCCAGCAGCTTGGGGGACTTGGACCTCTTGGGCTCCTACAATGAGCAGTTCTTC. It is translated as CASSLGDLDLLGSYNEQFF.

The gene calls are TRBV3-1 (or the pseudogene TRBV3-2) and TRBJ2-5; possibly TRBD2 for D (5 bases). Trimming took off 5 bases at V and 1 base at J, with 8 bases between the two ends. CDR1 is LGHDT and CDR2 is YNNKEL in the germline V gene (reference sequence). The CDR3 runs to 13 residues. CDR3 amino acids: CASSSGIQETQYF. CDR3 coding DNA: TGTGCCAGCAGCTCCGGGATCCAAGAGACCCAGTACTTC.

Concerning this clone: An end of the junction differs from the germline gene, which may be a read error. The V call is TRBV6-5, the J call TRBJ1-2; a possible D gene is TRBD1 (6 bases). The CDR3 runs to 11 residues. Germline-derived CDR1 and CDR2 are MNHEY and SVGAGI. CDR3 amino acids: CASSHNRDHAF. The CDR3 DNA is TGTGCCAGCAGTCACAACAGGGATCACGCCTTC.

The sample holds one count of this clone. The chain recombines TRBV6-5 with TRBJ1-5; 8 bases map to TRBD1. The CDR3 runs to 15 residues. Trimming at V came to 6 bases and at J to 2 bases, leaving 6 bases not matched to a gene. Germline assignment: CDR1 MNHEY and CDR2 SVGAGI. The CDR3 sequence is CASSRTGNRNQPQHF. CDR3 coding DNA: TGTGCCAGCAGCCGGACAGGGAACCGCAATCAGCCCCAGCATTTT.

This rearrangement joins TRBV2 to TRBJ1-3, with 10 bases fitting TRBD1. The CDR3 has 15 amino acids. V was pared by 6 bases and J by 2 bases, with 4 bases of the junction left unmatched. Per germline, CDR1 SNHLY and CDR2 FYNNEI. This CDR3 reads CASRGDRGAGNTIYF. Here the CDR3 DNA reads TGTGCCAGCAGGGGGGACAGGGGAGCTGGAAACACCATATATTTT.

V and J are TRBV18 and TRBJ2-1; TRBD1 matches 7 bases. The CDR3 totals 15 residues. The ends lost 3 bases at V and 5 bases at J; junction bases unmatched: 7. Germline CDR1 and CDR2: KGHSH and LQKENI. CDR3 nucleotide sequence: TGTGCCAGCTCACCGTTTAGACAGGGAGACAATGAGCAGTTCTTC. It is translated as CASSPFRQGDNEQFF.

This rearrangement joins TRBV6-1 to TRBJ2-2, with no clear D. The CDR3 extends over 14 amino acids. Trimming took off 2 bases at V and 1 base at J, with 5 bases between the two ends. In germline, CDR1 is MNHNS, CDR2 SASEGT. This CDR3 is CASSELLNTGELFF. The CDR3 nucleotides are TGTGCCAGCAGTGAACTTCTGAACACCGGGGAGCTGTTTTTT.

Of note for this clone: The sample contains more than one DNA sequence encoding this CDR3. This chain joins TRBV2 and TRBJ2-7; 8 nucleotides agree with TRBD1. With V trimmed by 4 bases and J by 5 bases, 1 base remained unmatched. This CDR3 has 12 residues. From germline, CDR1 is SNHLY and CDR2 FYNNEI. CDR3: CASSGTGNEQYF. In nucleotides, the CDR3 is TGTGCCAGCAGTGGGACAGGGAACGAGCAGTACTTC.

This clone occurred a few times. The chain combines TRBV7-9 with TRBJ1-5; D gene unclear. The germline V gene encodes CDR1 SEHNR and CDR2 FQNEAQ (reference sequence). V lost 3 bases to trimming and J lost 0 bases, with 3 bases between them. The CDR3 length is 13 residues. The CDR3: CASSFNSNQPQHF. As DNA, the CDR3 is TGTGCCAGCAGCTTTAATAGCAATCAGCCCCAGCATTTT. Drawing the rest from reference TRBV7-9 and TRBJ1-5, the complete variable domain is DTGVSQNPRHKITKRGQNVTFRCDPISEHNRLYWYRQTLGQGPEFLTYFQNEAQLEKSRLLSDRFSAERPKGSFSTLEIQRTEQGDSAMYLCASSFNSNQPQHFGDGTRLSIL.

The chain carries TRBV13 and TRBJ2-1; 11 bases line up with TRBD1. The CDR3 totals 15 residues. V lost 5 bases to trimming and J lost 9 bases; unmatched junction nucleotides: 9. Germline V gene data show CDR1 as PRHDT and CDR2 as FYEKMQ (reference sequence). The CDR3 DNA reads TGTGCCAGCAGCCCAATGGACAGGGGGCTGGGTGAGCAGTTCTTC. Protein sequence: CASSPMDRGLGEQFF.

CDR3 in amino acids: CASSRGTGTSSRGGELFF. The CDR3 DNA reads TGTGCCAGCAGCCGAGGGACTGGCACTTCCTCTAGGGGCGGGGAGCTGTTTTTT. The V call is TRBV7-9, the J call TRBJ2-2, with a weak D call TRBD2 (6 bases). Per germline, CDR1 SEHNR and CDR2 FQNEAQ (reference sequence). This CDR3 is 18 amino acids long. Between the trimmed V and J ends, which lost 5 bases and 7 bases, there was a span of 26 bases.

This clone has only a few counts. The V gene is TRBV5-6, the J gene TRBJ2-7; TRBD1 aligns across 8 bases. The CDR3 runs 15 residues. Unmatched junction bases numbered 12, after V lost 1 base and J lost 9 bases. Germline CDR1 and CDR2: SGHDT and YYEEEE. CDR3: CASSLPSRGRDRQYF. CDR3 nucleotides: TGTGCCAGCAGCTTGCCGTCCAGGGGGCGAGATCGGCAGTACTTC.

The chain joins TRBV28 to TRBJ2-5, with 11 bases identical to TRBD2. CDR3 length: 18 residues. V trimming: 7 bases; J trimming: 1 base; junction bases outside the gene matches: 14. Per germline, CDR1 MDHEN and CDR2 SYDVKM. This CDR3 reads CASKSSGTSGYFQETQYF. DNA of the CDR3: TGTGCCAGCAAGTCGTCCGGGACTAGCGGCTATTTCCAAGAGACCCAGTACTTC.

The chain couples TRBV9 to TRBJ1-6; a weak D match, TRBD1 (5 bases). Per the germline V gene, CDR1 is SGDLS and CDR2 is YYNGEE. This CDR3 comprises 15 residues. Trimming shortened V by 0 bases and J by 7 bases, and 11 bases separated the two germline ends. CDR3 loop: CASSVDGGANSPLHF. The CDR3 DNA sequence: TGTGCCAGCAGCGTAGACGGAGGGGCAAATTCACCCCTCCACTTT.

The chain joins TRBV4-2 to TRBJ1-3; D possibly corresponds to TRBD1 (5 bases). V lost 0 bases to trimming and J lost 2 bases, with 11 bases between them. Germline loops: CDR1 LGHNA, CDR2 YNFKEQ. There are 16 residues in the CDR3. The CDR3 DNA follows: TGTGCCAGCAGCCAAGAGTGGGGCCTGCCTGGAAACACCATATATTTT. Protein: CASSQEWGLPGNTIYF.

V gene TRBV19 combines with J gene TRBJ1-5, with 9 bases fitting TRBD1. The germline CDR1 and CDR2 sequences are LNHDA and SQIVND (reference sequence). The CDR3 sequence is 16 residues long. The V gene end was trimmed by 8 bases and the J gene end by 4 bases; junction bases not matched to a gene: 12. In DNA, the CDR3 is TGTGCCAGTCTTCCAGGGGGCGGGACAGGGAATCAGCCCCAGCATTTT. This codes for CASLPGGGTGNQPQHF. Full variable domain (remainder filled in from reference TRBV19 and TRBJ1-5): DGGITQSPKYLFRKEGQNVTLSCEQNLNHDAMYWYRQDPGQGLRLIYYSQIVNDFQKGDIAEGYSVSREKKESFPLTVTSAQKNPTAFYLCASLPGGGTGNQPQHFGDGTRLSIL.